Here is one TCR beta chain with its context. The antigen this receptor binds is unknown. No base-level quality is on record; no much larger clone is a single base apart. Trimming removed 3 bases from V and 5 bases from J, leaving 16 bases between the germline ends. The CDR3 runs 15 residues from the cysteine to the phenylalanine. The kept DNA is CDR3 alone, 45 bases in frame from the first base. TCRdb names Illumina MiSeq as the instrument used. TCRbeta CDR3 amplification used genomic DNA from the sorted T cell subsets as template. The TCRbeta CDR3 region was amplified by multiplex PCR using 30 forward and 13 reverse primers. PCR products were purified with AMPure XP beads, then indices and adaptors were added in a second roughly 25-cycle PCR. Before sequencing, the libraries were purified from gel with the QIAquick Gel Extraction Kit. Per the source publication's procedure: FLASH was used to merge the paired-end reads, and IgBLAST was used to align the reads to IMGT V, D and J germline references. Reads with below 70% alignment identity to germline references were discarded, leaving 11,114,426 reads study-wide. CDR3 boundaries, reading frame and productivity were assigned according to IMGT definitions. Highly-expanded clones were defined as clones making up 1% or more of reads, and normalized Shannon entropy was used to measure diversity. Unpaired two-tailed t-tests were used to test for differences in Shannon entropy between groups. TCRdb trimmed public reads at Q25 via fastp, called clones via MiXCR and kept in-frame beta chains. Rows merge per CDR3 protein into single entries with the most common DNA and genes. The V and J calls and clone size are TCRdb's, not the authors'. The sample profile shows 250,000 or so distinct CDR3 sequences; approximately 50% of them were found once. Clones ranked in the top ten supply 12% to 15% of the sample.

Standard classification criteria for type 1 or type 2 diabetes were met by all diabetic patients, and glucose and C-peptide were assessed by WHO-recommended methods. Donors were excluded if they had other autoimmune diseases or infections within the previous four weeks. Approximately 9.7 milliliters of peripheral blood were drawn from each participant. LymphoPrep density separation was used to isolate PBMCs. These data originate in a study of type 1 and type 2 diabetes patients (dated by TCRdb to between 2015 and 2016). For context, the study as a whole: The cohort comprised 9 or 10 type 1 diabetes patients, a few type 2 diabetes patients and roughly six nondiabetic controls recruited in China. Across the study, CD4+ and CD8+ T cells were positively selected from PBMCs by means of CD4 or CD8 MicroBeads on MACS columns. The whole study generated approximately 20 million paired-end reads. The study used high-throughput sequencing to profile TCRbeta repertoires and compare individuals with type 1 diabetes, type 2 diabetes and no diabetes. Type 2 diabetes patients served as a disease comparison group for the type 1 diabetes patients. Similar V gene usage was observed when roughly 22-cycle and approximately 26-cycle amplification were compared, suggesting similar primer efficiencies and random PCR bias. Paired-end sequencing of TCRbeta libraries was performed on Illumina HiSeq 2000 or MiSeq instruments.

What the work shows at the level of the full study, not this receptor alone: Because only a limited number of T2D and control samples were sequenced, some T1D-only HECs might also appear in more T2D or control samples. In both CD4+ and CD8+ T cells, type 2 diabetes repertoires were highly diverse and significantly more diverse than type 1 diabetes repertoires. Age and gender were not matched between study groups, possibly biasing interpretation. Type 2 diabetes patients had few highly-expanded CD4+ clones (median one), and those clones made up a median 3.9% of reads. V and J gene usage patterns of type 2 diabetes and control samples were highly correlated, averaging roughly 0.97 between samples.

The sample consisted of peripheral blood mononuclear cells (PBMCs). This sequence uses TRBV12-3 or TRBV12-4 and TRBJ2-5; no D gene is confidently identified. The TCR was taken from a man between 18 and 35 years old with type 2 diabetes. The CDR3 amino acid sequence is: CASSLNLPSGETQYF. The DNA reads as follows: TGTGCCAGCAGTTTGAACTTGCCGAGTGGGGAGACCCAGTACTTC.